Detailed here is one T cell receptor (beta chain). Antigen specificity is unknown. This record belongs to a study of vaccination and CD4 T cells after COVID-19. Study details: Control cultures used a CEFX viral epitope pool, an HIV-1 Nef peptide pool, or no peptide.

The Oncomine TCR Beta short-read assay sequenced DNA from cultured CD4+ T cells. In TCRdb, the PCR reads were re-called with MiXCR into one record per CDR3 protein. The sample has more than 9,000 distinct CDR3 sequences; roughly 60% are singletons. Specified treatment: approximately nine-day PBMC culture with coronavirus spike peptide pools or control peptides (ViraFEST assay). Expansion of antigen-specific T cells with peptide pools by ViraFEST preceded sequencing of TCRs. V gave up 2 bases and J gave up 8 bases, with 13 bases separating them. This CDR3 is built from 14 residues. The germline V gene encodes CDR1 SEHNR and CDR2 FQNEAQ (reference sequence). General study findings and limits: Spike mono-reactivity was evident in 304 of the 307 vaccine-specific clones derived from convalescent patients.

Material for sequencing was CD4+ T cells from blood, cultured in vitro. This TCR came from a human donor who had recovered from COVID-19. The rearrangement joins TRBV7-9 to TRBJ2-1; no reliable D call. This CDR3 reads CASSLSVPVDEQFF. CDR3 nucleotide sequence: TGTGCCAGCAGCTTAAGTGTACCCGTAGATGAGCAGTTCTTC.